This T cell receptor beta chain was captured in a study of blood T cell repertoires in COVID-19. In the study overall: Samples of COVID-19 (acute and convalescent) were obtained from the United States, Italy and Spain. PBMCs, B-cell-depleted T cells, or T cells were the source of the cDNA or gDNA that made up the material.

V lost 2 bases and J 5 bases, leaving 19 bases between the germline ends. Germline values: CDR1 MNHEY, CDR2 SVGEGT. The CDR3 has 17 amino acids. The authors' processing: Scientists estimated how many nucleated cells there were by amplifying reference gene primers. Data came from immunoSEQ multiplex PCR; TCRdb stores just in-frame clones and leaves some out. The D gene and trimming were derived from the DNA, and the V and J assignments and clone size from that table. The data hold about 100,000 clones, with roughly nine tenths observed a single time. This TCR came from a man in his forties or fifties with active or convalescent COVID-19. The chain couples TRBV6-2 or TRBV6-3 to TRBJ1-5; weak D call: TRBD1 (5 bases). Sequencing was carried out using peripheral blood. The CDR3 is CASSYPPIRGEDQPQHF. The DNA for the CDR3 is TGTGCCAGCAGTTACCCACCTATTCGGGGGGAGGATCAGCCCCAGCATTTT.